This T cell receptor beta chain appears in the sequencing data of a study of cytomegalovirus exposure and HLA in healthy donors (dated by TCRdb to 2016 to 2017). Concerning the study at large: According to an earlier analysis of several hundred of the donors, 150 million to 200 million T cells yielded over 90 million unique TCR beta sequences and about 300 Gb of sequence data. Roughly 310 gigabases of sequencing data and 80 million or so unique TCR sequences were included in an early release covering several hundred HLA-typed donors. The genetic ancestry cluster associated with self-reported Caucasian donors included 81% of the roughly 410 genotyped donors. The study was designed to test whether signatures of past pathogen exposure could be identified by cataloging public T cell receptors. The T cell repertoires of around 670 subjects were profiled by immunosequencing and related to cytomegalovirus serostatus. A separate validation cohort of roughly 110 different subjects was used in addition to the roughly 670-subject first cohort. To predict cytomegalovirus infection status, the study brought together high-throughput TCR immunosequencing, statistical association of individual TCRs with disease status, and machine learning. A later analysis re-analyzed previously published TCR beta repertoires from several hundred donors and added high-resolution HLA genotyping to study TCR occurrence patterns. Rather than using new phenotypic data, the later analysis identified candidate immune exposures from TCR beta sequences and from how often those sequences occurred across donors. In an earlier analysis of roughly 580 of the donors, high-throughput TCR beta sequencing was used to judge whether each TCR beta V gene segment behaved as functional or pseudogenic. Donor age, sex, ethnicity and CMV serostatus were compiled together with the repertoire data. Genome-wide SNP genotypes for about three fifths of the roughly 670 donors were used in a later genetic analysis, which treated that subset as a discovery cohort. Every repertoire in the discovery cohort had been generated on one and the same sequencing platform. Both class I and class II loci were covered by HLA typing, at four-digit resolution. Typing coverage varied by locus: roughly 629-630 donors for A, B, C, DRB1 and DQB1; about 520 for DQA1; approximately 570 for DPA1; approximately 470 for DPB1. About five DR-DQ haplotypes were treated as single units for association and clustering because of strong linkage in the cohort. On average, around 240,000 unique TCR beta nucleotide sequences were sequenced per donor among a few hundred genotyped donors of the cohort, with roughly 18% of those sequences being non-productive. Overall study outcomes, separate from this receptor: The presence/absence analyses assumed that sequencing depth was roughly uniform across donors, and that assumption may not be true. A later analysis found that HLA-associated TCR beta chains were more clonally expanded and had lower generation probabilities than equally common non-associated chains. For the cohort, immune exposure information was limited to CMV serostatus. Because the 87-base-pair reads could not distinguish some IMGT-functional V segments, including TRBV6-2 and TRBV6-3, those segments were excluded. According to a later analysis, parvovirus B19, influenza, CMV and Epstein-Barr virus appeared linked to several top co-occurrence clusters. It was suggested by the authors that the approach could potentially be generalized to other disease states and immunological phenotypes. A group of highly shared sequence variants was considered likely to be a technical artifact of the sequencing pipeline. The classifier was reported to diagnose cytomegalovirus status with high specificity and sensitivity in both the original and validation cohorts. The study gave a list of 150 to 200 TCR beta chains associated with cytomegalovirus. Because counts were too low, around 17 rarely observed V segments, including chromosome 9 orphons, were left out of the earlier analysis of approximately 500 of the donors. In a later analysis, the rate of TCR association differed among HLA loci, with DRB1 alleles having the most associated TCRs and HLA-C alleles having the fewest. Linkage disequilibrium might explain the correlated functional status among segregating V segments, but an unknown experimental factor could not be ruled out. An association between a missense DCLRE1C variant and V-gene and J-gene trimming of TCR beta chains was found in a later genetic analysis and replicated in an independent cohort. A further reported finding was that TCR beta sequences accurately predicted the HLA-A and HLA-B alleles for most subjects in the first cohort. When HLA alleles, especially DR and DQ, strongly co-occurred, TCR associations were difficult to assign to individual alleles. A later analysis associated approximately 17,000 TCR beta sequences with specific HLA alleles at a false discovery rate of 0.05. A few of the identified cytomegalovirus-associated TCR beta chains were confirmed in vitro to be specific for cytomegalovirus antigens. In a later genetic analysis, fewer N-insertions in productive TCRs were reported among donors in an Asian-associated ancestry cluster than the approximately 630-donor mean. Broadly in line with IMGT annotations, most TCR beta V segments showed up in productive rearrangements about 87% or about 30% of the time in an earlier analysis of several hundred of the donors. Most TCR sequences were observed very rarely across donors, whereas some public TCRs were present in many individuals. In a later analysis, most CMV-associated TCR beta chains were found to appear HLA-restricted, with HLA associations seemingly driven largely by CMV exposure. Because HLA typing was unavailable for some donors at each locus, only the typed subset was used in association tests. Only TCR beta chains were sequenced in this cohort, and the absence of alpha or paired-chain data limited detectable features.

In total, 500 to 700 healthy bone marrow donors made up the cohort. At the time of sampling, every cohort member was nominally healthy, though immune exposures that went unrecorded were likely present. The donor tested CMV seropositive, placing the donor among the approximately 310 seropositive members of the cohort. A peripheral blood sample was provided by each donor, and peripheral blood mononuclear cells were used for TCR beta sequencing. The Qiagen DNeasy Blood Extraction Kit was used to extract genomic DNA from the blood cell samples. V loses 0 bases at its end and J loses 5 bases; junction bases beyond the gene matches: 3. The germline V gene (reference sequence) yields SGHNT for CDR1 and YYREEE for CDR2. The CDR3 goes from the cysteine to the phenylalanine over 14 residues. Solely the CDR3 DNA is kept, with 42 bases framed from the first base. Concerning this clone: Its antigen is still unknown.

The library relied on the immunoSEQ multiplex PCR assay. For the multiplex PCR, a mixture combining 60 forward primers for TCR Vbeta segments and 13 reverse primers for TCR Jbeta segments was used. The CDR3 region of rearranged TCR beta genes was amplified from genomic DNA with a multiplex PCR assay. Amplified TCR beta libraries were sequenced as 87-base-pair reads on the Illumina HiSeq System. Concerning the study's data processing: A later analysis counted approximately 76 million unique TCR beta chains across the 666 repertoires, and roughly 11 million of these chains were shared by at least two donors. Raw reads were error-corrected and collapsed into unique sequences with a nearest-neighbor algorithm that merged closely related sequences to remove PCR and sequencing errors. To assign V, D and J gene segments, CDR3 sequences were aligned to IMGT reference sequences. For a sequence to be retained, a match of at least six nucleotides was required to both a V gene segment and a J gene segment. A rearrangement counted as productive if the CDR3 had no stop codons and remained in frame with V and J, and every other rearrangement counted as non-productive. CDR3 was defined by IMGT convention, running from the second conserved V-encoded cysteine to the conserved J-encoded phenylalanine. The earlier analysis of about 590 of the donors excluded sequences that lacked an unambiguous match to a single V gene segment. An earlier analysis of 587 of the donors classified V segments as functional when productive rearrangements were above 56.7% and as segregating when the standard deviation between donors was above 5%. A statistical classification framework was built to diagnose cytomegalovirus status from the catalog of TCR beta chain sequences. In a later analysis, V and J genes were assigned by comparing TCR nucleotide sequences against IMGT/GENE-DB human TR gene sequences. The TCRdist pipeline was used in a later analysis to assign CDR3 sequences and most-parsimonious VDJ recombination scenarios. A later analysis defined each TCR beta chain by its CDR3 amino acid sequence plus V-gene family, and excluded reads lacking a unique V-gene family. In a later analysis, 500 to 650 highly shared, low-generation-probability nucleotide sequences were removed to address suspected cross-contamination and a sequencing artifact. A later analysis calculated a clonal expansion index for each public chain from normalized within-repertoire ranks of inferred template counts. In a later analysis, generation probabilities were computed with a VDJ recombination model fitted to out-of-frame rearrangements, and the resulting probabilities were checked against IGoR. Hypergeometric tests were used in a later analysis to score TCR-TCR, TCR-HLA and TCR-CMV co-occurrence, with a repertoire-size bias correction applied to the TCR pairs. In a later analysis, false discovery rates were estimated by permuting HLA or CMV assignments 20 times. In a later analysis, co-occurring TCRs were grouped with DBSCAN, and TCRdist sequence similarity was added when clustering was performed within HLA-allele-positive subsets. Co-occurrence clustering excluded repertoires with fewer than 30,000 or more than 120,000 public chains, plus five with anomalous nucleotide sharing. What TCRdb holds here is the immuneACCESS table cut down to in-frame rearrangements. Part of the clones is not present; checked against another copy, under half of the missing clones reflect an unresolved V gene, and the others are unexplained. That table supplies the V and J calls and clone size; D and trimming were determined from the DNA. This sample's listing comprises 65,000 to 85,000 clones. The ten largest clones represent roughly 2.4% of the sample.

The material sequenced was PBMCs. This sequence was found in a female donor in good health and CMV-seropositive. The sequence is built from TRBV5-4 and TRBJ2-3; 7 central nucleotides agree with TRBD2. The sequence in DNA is TGTGCCAGCAGCTTGGCGGGAGGTGTAGATACGCAGTATTTT. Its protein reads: CASSLAGGVDTQYF.